The 3 T cell receptor beta chains below come from one sample, sequenced in a study of metastatic and nonmetastatic thyroid tumors. TCRdb used MiXCR to call clones anew from the PCR reads. The sample consists of about 85,000 clones, around 9.1% of them appearing once. Patients were all untreated before their thyroid surgery. The sequenced material came from blood. All receptors come from a female donor with papillary thyroid cancer or a benign thyroid nodule (not recorded which). Some clones in this sample may be carry-over from other donors' samples.

The CDR3 bases are TGTGCCAGCAGCGTATCCAGGGAGGAGACCCAGTACTTC. Protein: CASSVSREETQYF. The V gene is TRBV9, the J gene TRBJ2-5, with D possibly called TRBD1 or TRBD2 (5 bases each). CDR3 length: 13 amino acids. Trimming pared 1 base from V and 5 bases from J, leaving 9 bases between. The germline gives CDR1 SGDLS, CDR2 YYNGEE.

A note on this clone: This clone may be a read error of a much larger clone one base away. The sample has other DNA sequences that encode this CDR3 too. This sequence joins TRBV5-4 and TRBJ1-1; TRBD1 is a possible D gene (6 bases). This CDR3 region has 18 residues. Germline V lookup: CDR1 SGHNT, CDR2 YYREEE (reference sequence). Between the trimmed V and J ends, which lost 0 bases and 0 bases, there was a span of 18 bases. CDR3 region: CASSLGTANTFLNTEAFF. DNA for the CDR3: TGTGCCAGCAGCTTGGGGACAGCTAATACCTTCCTGAACACTGAAGCTTTCTTT. The variable domain in full, with the rest retrieved from reference TRBV5-4 and TRBJ1-1, is ETGVTQSPTHLIKTRGQQVTLRCSSQSGHNTVSWYQQALGQGPQFIFQYYREEENGRGNFPPRFSGLQFPNYSSELNVNALELDDSALYLCASSLGTANTFLNTEAFFGQGTRLTVV.

This clone showed up many times. The V gene is TRBV2, the J gene TRBJ1-2; D is ambiguous. There are 13 residues in the CDR3. Germline V lookup: CDR1 SNHLY, CDR2 FYNNEI. The V and J ends lost 3 bases and 6 bases respectively, with 11 bases between them. This chain's CDR3 is CASSDLGDDGYTF. Here the CDR3 DNA reads TGTGCCAGCAGTGACCTTGGTGACGATGGCTACACCTTC.